The present T cell receptor (beta chain) was sequenced within a study of monozygotic twins with inflammatory bowel disease. Germline values: CDR1 DFQATT, CDR2 SNEGSKA (reference sequence). The CDR3 length is 14 residues. For each CDR3 protein, TCRdb gives one entry from its re-call of the 5' RACE reads, without DNA. This table holds about 210,000 distinct CDR3 sequences. The chain has TRBV20-1 and TRBJ2-1; the TRBD2 assignment by TCRdb is unverifiable without DNA. The specimen sequenced was blood. The TCR sequence derives from a human donor with ulcerative colitis or Crohn's disease, or a healthy co-twin of an affected twin (not recorded which). CDR3: CSAVRLAGLNEQFF.